A selection of T cell receptor beta chains follows, all from one sample in a study of blood T cell repertoires in COVID-19. Some clones are missing from TCRdb's copy, which holds only in-frame ones; the method was immunoSEQ multiplex PCR. The repertoire consists of 210,000 or so clones, with about 84% occurring once and the leading ten covering around 2%. The sample consisted of PBMCs or T cells enriched from blood (not recorded which). These receptors all come from a man in his sixties who had recovered from COVID-19. Each CDR3 is given with its conserved first and last residue. A D gene is named only where the DNA matches it firmly. Clone size is shown for a subset of rows, as once, few, many or a class of expanded clone.

abundance	d_gene	v_gene	j_gene	CDR3aa
.	TRBD1	TRBV18	TRBJ2-7	CASSPPRTGTSYEQYF
.	.	TRBV9	TRBJ2-1	CASSVGAGLIYNEQFF
.	TRBD1	TRBV7-2	TRBJ2-3	CASSLNGQGTDTQYF
many	TRBD1	TRBV4-2	TRBJ1-1	CASSVGSPGQGNTEAFF
.	TRBD1	TRBV11-2	TRBJ2-7	CASSLDPRTGREQYF
.	.	TRBV20-1	TRBJ2-4	CSASSRLERNIQYF
.	.	TRBV5-5	TRBJ1-1	CASSSGMTAGYTEAFF
.	TRBD1	TRBV6-5	TRBJ1-1	CASRLTGATEAFF
few	.	TRBV29-1	TRBJ2-5	CSVIPMERAETQYF
.	.	TRBV5-1	TRBJ1-4	CASTMGGPGEKLFF
.	.	TRBV1	TRBJ1-3	CTRMRCGNTIYF
.	.	TRBV13	TRBJ1-5	CASSLGRGQPQHF
once	TRBD1	TRBV6-2/TRBV6-3	TRBJ2-3	CASSYKQGASTDTQYF
.	.	TRBV7-2	TRBJ1-1	CASRSGGRGMNTEAFF
.	.	TRBV9	TRBJ1-1	CASSTQGIEAFF
.	TRBD1	TRBV5-1	TRBJ2-6	CASSLQGPSSGANVLTF
.	.	TRBV18	TRBJ1-1	CATTGQTNTEAFF
once	TRBD2	TRBV6-5	TRBJ2-7	CASSRGLAGGYEQYF
once	TRBD1	TRBV3-1/TRBV3-2	TRBJ2-7	CASSFRDRGRTYEQYF
.	TRBD1	TRBV9	TRBJ1-1	CASSVTTGVNTEAFF
.	.	TRBV4-1	TRBJ1-6	CASSQDRQPLHF
.	.	TRBV5-1	TRBJ2-7	CASSLVRGLSSYEQYF
.	TRBD1	TRBV27	TRBJ1-5	CASSSDRAQPQHF
.	TRBD1	TRBV5-1	TRBJ1-5	CASSVTGASNQPQHF
.	.	TRBV19	TRBJ1-6	CASSRREGRVGSPLHF
.	.	TRBV5-4	TRBJ1-2	CASSLKGLHGYGYTF
.	TRBD2	TRBV11-3	TRBJ2-4	CASSLGGENIQYF
.	TRBD1	TRBV2	TRBJ1-1	CASSPDRGRTEAFF
.	TRBD1	TRBV15	TRBJ2-6	CATSRVAGGPGANVLTF
.	.	TRBV19	TRBJ1-1	CASSAPGAPGNTEAFF
.	.	TRBV10-3	TRBJ1-3	CAISGTGSSGNTIYF
once	.	TRBV10-3	TRBJ1-1	CAISEAWGAEAFF
.	TRBD1	TRBV19	TRBJ2-4	CASSSDRGTGAKNIQYF
.	TRBD2	TRBV3-1/TRBV3-2	TRBJ2-2	CASSRSGGAIGELFF